This T cell receptor (beta chain) was sequenced for a study of graft-versus-host responses after intestinal transplantation. The data were produced by immunoSEQ multiplex PCR, yet TCRdb's version contains in-frame clones alone and is incomplete. The data contain about 41,000 clones, 85% to 95% of them singletons. V was clipped by 10 bases and J by 4 bases, with 14 bases between them. CDR3 length: 13 residues. Per the germline V gene, CDR1 is MNHEY and CDR2 is SVGAGI. Note on this clone: Its cognate antigen is unknown.

The TCR originated in a human donor who was the organ donor for an intestinal transplant. The V gene is TRBV6-5, the J gene TRBJ1-3, with unresolved D. The sequences come from unstimulated CD8+ T cells sorted from spleen or lymph node cells, collected before transplant. CDR3: CATSLGVGNTIYF. In DNA, the CDR3 is TGTGCCACCTCACTCGGGGTCGGAAACACCATATATTTT.